These 31 T cell receptor beta chains were all obtained from the same sample, sequenced in a study of CD8 T cells in Susac syndrome. After extraction with the RNeasy kit, roughly 0.45 to 1 ug of the RNA was reverse transcribed using random hexamers. Using its own MiXCR run on the immunoSEQ multiplex PCR reads, TCRdb lists one record per CDR3 protein. The table shows about 200,000 distinct CDR3 sequences, with 95% occurring only once. Input material: CD4+ T cells from PBMCs. All receptors derive from a human donor with multiple sclerosis.

The table lists this clonotype with a count of one. V gene TRBV6-5 combines with J gene TRBJ2-1; D might be TRBD1 or TRBD2, each matching 5 bases. Trimming cost V 10 bases and J 9 bases, with 13 bases left between them. The CDR3 extends over 11 amino acids. Germline-derived CDR1 and CDR2 are MNHEY and SVGAGI. The CDR3 reads CAILTGTEQFF. Here the CDR3 DNA reads TGTGCCATCTTGACCGGGACTGAGCAGTTCTTC.

The chain has TRBV29-1 and TRBJ2-7; TRBD1 agrees at 8 bases. J gave up 11 bases and V 6 bases, and 12 bases lay outside the gene matches. Germline assignment: CDR1 SQVTM and CDR2 ANQGSEA. The CDR3 spans 12 residues. CDR3: CSVGVTGAVEYF. CDR3 DNA: TGCAGCGTGGGGGTGACAGGGGCGGTGGAGTACTTC.

V and J are TRBV20-1 and TRBJ2-7, with D possibly being TRBD1 (5 bases). Trimming removed 2 bases from V and 0 bases from J, with 11 bases in between. The V gene's germline CDR1 is DFQATT and CDR2 SNEGSKA (reference sequence). The CDR3 covers 14 residues. The CDR3 coding sequence is TGCAGTGCTAGAAGGCAGGGATACTCCTACGAGCAGTACTTC. This translates into CSARRQGYSYEQYF.

This rearrangement joins TRBV9 to TRBJ2-5; tentatively, D is TRBD1 (6 bases). Germline CDR1 SGDLS, CDR2 YYNGEE. Trimming removed 0 bases from V and 5 bases from J, with 11 bases in between. This CDR3 region has 14 residues. The CDR3 sequence: CASSVGNGGETQYF. Written as DNA, the CDR3 is TGTGCCAGCAGCGTAGGGAATGGGGGCGAGACCCAGTACTTC.

The V call is TRBV6-1, the J call TRBJ2-7; the match to TRBD2 covers 7 bases. J was trimmed by 2 bases and V by 1 base; bases with no gene match: 2. The CDR3 has 14 amino acids. CDR1 is MNHNS and CDR2 is SASEGT in the germline V gene. The CDR3 bases are TGTGCCAGCAGTGAAGTGGGAGGGACCTACGAGCAGTACGTC. Protein sequence: CASSEVGGTYEQYV.

This sequence joins TRBV29-1 and TRBJ1-1; 7 bases agree with TRBD1. The CDR3 is made up of 14 amino acids. The germline CDR1 and CDR2 sequences are SQVTM and ANQGSEA. J was trimmed by 0 bases and V by 6 bases; bases with no gene match: 7. CDR3 region: CSVVGQRVNTEAFF. CDR3 coding DNA: TGCAGCGTGGTGGGACAGAGAGTGAACACTGAAGCTTTCTTT.

The V gene is TRBV5-1, the J gene TRBJ2-1; D call uncertain. The V and J ends lost 3 bases and 8 bases respectively, with 9 bases between them. The germline V gene has CDR1 SGHRS and CDR2 YFSETQ. This CDR3 is built from 12 residues. The CDR3: CASSWIGDEQFF. The DNA for the CDR3 is TGCGCCAGCAGCTGGATAGGCGATGAGCAGTTCTTC.

The J gene is TRBJ2-2, the V gene TRBV7-2; the D gene is possibly TRBD1 (6 bases). V shed 4 bases and J shed 7 bases, with 10 bases lying between them. Germline lookup yields CDR1 SGHTA and CDR2 FQGNSA. CDR3 length: 13 residues. The CDR3 sequence: CASSSTGIGELFF. The CDR3 coding sequence is TGTGCCAGCAGCTCAACAGGGATCGGGGAGCTGTTTTTT.

This sequence joins TRBV27 and TRBJ2-7; possibly TRBD2 for D (5 bases). The CDR3 has 15 residues. Trimming took 3 bases from V and 0 from J, leaving 12 bases between them. Germline V gene sequence: CDR1 MNHEY, CDR2 SMNVEV (reference sequence). The CDR3 DNA reads TGTGCCAGCAGTTTGGGGATGAGCGGCTCCTACGAGCAGTACTTC. It translates to CASSLGMSGSYEQYF.

The V gene is TRBV24-1, the J gene TRBJ2-1; 11 bases line up with TRBD2. The CDR3 runs to 15 residues. Losses at the gene ends were 4 bases for V and 5 bases for J; bases not matched to a gene: 3. The V gene's germline CDR1 is KGHDR and CDR2 SFDVKD. The CDR3 DNA follows: TGTGCCACCAGTGACCCGACTAGCGGGGACAATGAGCAGTTCTTC. It specifies CATSDPTSGDNEQFF.

The chain recombines TRBV2 with TRBJ1-1, with D possibly being TRBD1 (5 bases). CDR1 is SNHLY and CDR2 is FYNNEI in the germline V gene. This CDR3 is 14 amino acids long. Trimming removed 6 bases at V and 5 bases at J, with 16 bases between. The DNA of the CDR3 is TGTGCCAGCAGGGGGGACCTCGAGGAGACTGAAGCTTTCTTT. This gives the protein CASRGDLEETEAFF.

The CDR3 bases are TGTGCCAGCAGCGAGAGTCGGCCAAGAGCCAAAAACATTCAGTACTTC. Its protein is CASSESRPRAKNIQYF. The chain recombines TRBV3-1 with TRBJ2-4; D remains unclear. Trimming shortened V by 5 bases and J by 0 bases, and 14 bases separated the two germline ends. There are 16 residues in the CDR3. Germline CDR1 is LGHDT and CDR2 is YNNKEL (reference sequence).

This chain uses TRBV15 with TRBJ2-5, with unresolved D. The V end lost 1 base, the J end lost 4 bases, and 4 bases lay between the germline ends. The germline CDR1 and CDR2 sequences are LNHNV and YYDKDF (reference sequence). This CDR3 region has 12 residues. CDR3 sequence: CATSRVVETQYF. CDR3 sequence (DNA): TGTGCCACCAGCAGAGTAGTAGAGACCCAGTACTTC.

This clonotype was seen only once. This chain's CDR3 is CSVAGTANTGELFF. DNA for the CDR3: TGCAGCGTGGCCGGGACAGCAAACACCGGGGAGCTGTTTTTT. J is TRBJ2-2 and V is TRBV29-1; 7 positions match TRBD1. Germline CDR1 reads SQVTM; CDR2 reads ANQGSEA. The CDR3 covers 14 residues. V lost 6 bases and J lost 2; bases outside the gene matches: 6.

The chain has TRBV30 and TRBJ2-3; tentative D call: TRBD1 (5 bases). The CDR3 has 15 residues. The germline V gene encodes CDR1 GTSNPN and CDR2 SVGIG (reference sequence). V was shortened by 5 bases and J by 3 bases, with 18 bases between the two germline ends. In DNA form, the CDR3 reads TGTGCCTGGGGACACTCCACACCCGGTACAGATACGCAGTATTTT. The encoded protein is CAWGHSTPGTDTQYF. Full variable domain (remainder filled in from reference TRBV30 and TRBJ2-3): SQTIHQWPATLVQPVGSPLSLECTVEGTSNPNLYWYRQAAGRGLQLLFYSVGIGQISSEVPQNLSASRPQDRQFILSSKKLLLSDSGFYLCAWGHSTPGTDTQYFGPGTRLTVL.

The J gene is TRBJ1-1, the V gene TRBV19; a possible D gene is TRBD1 (5 bases). The length of the CDR3 is 14 residues. V was shortened by 8 bases and J by 3 bases, with 16 bases between the two germline ends. CDR1 and CDR2 from the germline V gene are LNHDA and SQIVND (reference sequence). CDR3 residues: CASHPLGGYTEAFF. Written as DNA, the CDR3 is TGTGCCAGTCACCCCCTCGGGGGTTACACTGAAGCTTTCTTT.

This clonotype was detected once. The V and J genes are TRBV29-1 and TRBJ2-1; D assignment may be TRBD1 or TRBD2 (5 bases each). Trimming took 4 bases from V and 7 from J, leaving 8 bases between them. The CDR3 extends over 11 amino acids. Germline V gene lookup returns CDR1 SQVTM and CDR2 ANQGSEA. The CDR3: CSVGGGNEQFF. The CDR3 bases are TGCAGCGTTGGGGGCGGGAATGAGCAGTTCTTC.

DNA of the CDR3: TGCAGTGCTAGTGTTGCCAGGGGGCATGAGACCCAGTACTTC. Amino acids: CSASVARGHETQYF. The gene calls are TRBV20-1 and TRBJ2-5; 8 nucleotides agree with TRBD1. The CDR3 extends over 14 amino acids. Germline values: CDR1 DFQATT, CDR2 SNEGSKA (reference sequence). J gave up 5 bases and V 3 bases, and 8 bases lay outside the gene matches.

The chain employs TRBV5-1 and TRBJ1-1; no reliable D call. The germline gives CDR1 SGHRS, CDR2 YFSETQ. The V end was cut by 0 bases, the J end by 6 bases, with 9 bases between. The CDR3 loop spans 13 amino acids. CDR3: CASSLGTGAEAFF. In DNA form, the CDR3 reads TGCGCCAGCAGCTTGGGAACGGGCGCTGAAGCTTTCTTT.

The chain has TRBV3-1 and TRBJ1-1, with D maybe TRBD1 (5 bases). Germline lookup yields CDR1 LGHDT and CDR2 YNNKEL (reference sequence). This CDR3 spans 13 amino acids. The V and J ends lost 7 bases and 3 bases respectively, with 12 bases between them. The CDR3 sequence is CASTRAGDTEAFF. In DNA form, the CDR3 reads TGTGCCAGCACTAGGGCGGGGGACACTGAAGCTTTCTTT.

In DNA, the CDR3 is TGTGCCAGCAACCCCAGAGGGCAGAACACTGAAGCTTTCTTT. Its translation: CASNPRGQNTEAFF. The chain joins TRBV3-1 to TRBJ1-1; D uncertain. Germline CDR1 is LGHDT and CDR2 is YNNKEL (reference sequence). The CDR3 has 14 residues. The V end was cut by 7 bases, the J end by 1 base, with 13 bases between.

V and J are TRBV12-3 or TRBV12-4 and TRBJ1-5; D is possibly TRBD1 (6 bases). The CDR3 runs 16 residues. The V end was cut by 1 base, the J end by 0 bases, with 10 bases between. The CDR3 protein is CASSLVGGLSNQPQHF. The CDR3 region has the DNA TGTGCCAGCAGTTTAGTCGGGGGGCTTAGCAATCAGCCCCAGCATTTT.

The chain joins TRBV19 to TRBJ2-7, with D possibly being TRBD2 (5 bases). Looked up from germline, CDR1 is LNHDA and CDR2 is SQIVND (reference sequence). V was cut by 7 bases and J by 7 bases, with 11 bases left in between. The CDR3 is made up of 11 amino acids. CDR3 protein: CASINEGEQYF. CDR3 coding DNA: TGTGCCAGTATCAATGAGGGAGAGCAGTACTTC.

This rearrangement joins TRBV12-5 to TRBJ2-4, with 10 bases matching TRBD2. Germline lookup yields CDR1 LGHNT and CDR2 FRNRAP. This CDR3 contains 20 residues. With V trimmed by 1 base and J by 0 bases, 12 bases remained unmatched. Here the CDR3 DNA reads TGTGCTAGTGGTTTGGGGCTAGCGGGGGCCAGTCCGGTAGCCAAAAACATTCAGTACTTC. Encoded protein: CASGLGLAGASPVAKNIQYF. Filled out from reference TRBV12-5 and TRBJ2-4, the complete variable domain reads DARVTQTPRHKVTEMGQEVTMRCQPILGHNTVFWYRQTMMQGLELLAYFRNRAPLDDSGMPKDRFSAEMPDATLATLKIQPSEPRDSAVYFCASGLGLAGASPVAKNIQYFGAGTRLSVL.

V is TRBV12-3 or TRBV12-4 and J is TRBJ2-3; D is possibly TRBD2 (6 bases). Trimming cost V 2 bases and J 5 bases, with 11 bases left between them. This CDR3 region has 14 residues. CDR3 sequence reads: CASSLTGVEDTQYF. The CDR3, as DNA: TGTGCCAGCAGTTTAACGGGGGTGGAAGATACGCAGTATTTT.

This chain uses TRBV3-1 with TRBJ2-2, with a possible D match to TRBD1 (6 bases). Germline V lookup: CDR1 LGHDT, CDR2 YNNKEL (reference sequence). Deletions cut 7 bases from V and 4 bases from J, with 10 bases between. The CDR3 contains 13 residues. As DNA, the CDR3 is TGTGCCAGCACCCGAGGGGGCACCGGGGAGCTGTTTTTT. It specifies CASTRGGTGELFF.

The rearrangement links TRBV11-2 to TRBJ1-5, with TRBD1 matching over 7 bases. Germline V gene sequence: CDR1 SGHAT, CDR2 FQNNGV. V shed 4 bases, J shed 4 bases, and the junction held 4 bases outside the gene matches. The CDR3 is 14 amino acids. The CDR3 sequence: CASSWDSGNQPQHF. In DNA, the CDR3 is TGTGCCAGCAGCTGGGACAGCGGGAATCAGCCCCAGCATTTT. The full variable domain, rest sourced from reference TRBV11-2 and TRBJ1-5, is EAGVAQSPRYKIIEKRQSVAFWCNPISGHATLYWYQQILGQGPKLLIQFQNNGVVDDSQLPKDRFSAERLKGVDSTLKIQPAKLEDSAVYLCASSWDSGNQPQHFGDGTRLSIL.

This clonotype was seen a handful of times. This chain links TRBV30 with TRBJ1-5, with unresolved D. Between the trimmed V and J ends, which lost 3 bases and 4 bases, there was a span of 13 bases. CDR3 length: 14 amino acids. Looked up from germline, CDR1 is GTSNPN and CDR2 is SVGIG (reference sequence). The CDR3, as DNA: TGTGCCTGGAGCGGAGGGAGATTGAATCAGCCCCAGCATTTT. Its protein product is CAWSGGRLNQPQHF.

V and J are TRBV14 and TRBJ2-3, with a weak D call TRBD1 (6 bases). V lost 4 bases to trimming and J lost 10 bases, with 12 bases between them. The CDR3 loop spans 12 amino acids. Germline loops: CDR1 SGHDN, CDR2 FVKESK. This CDR3 is CASSLYRDAQYF. In DNA form, the CDR3 reads TGTGCCAGCAGCCTTTACAGGGACGCGCAGTATTTT.

The chain joins TRBV20-1 to TRBJ1-1, with a tentative D call TRBD1 (5 bases). Trimming shortened V by 5 bases and J by 4 bases, and 14 bases separated the two germline ends. The length of the CDR3 is 13 residues. Germline V gene sequence: CDR1 DFQATT, CDR2 SNEGSKA (reference sequence). The CDR3 DNA reads as TGCAGTGCTGTCCCGGACAAAGGCACTGAAGCTTTCTTT. As protein: CSAVPDKGTEAFF.

The chain combines TRBV24-1 with TRBJ2-1; unclear D gene. Trimming pared 4 bases from V and 9 bases from J, leaving 9 bases between. CDR3 length: 12 residues. Germline V gene sequence: CDR1 KGHDR, CDR2 SFDVKD. For the CDR3, the DNA is TGTGCCACCAGTGACCCCATGGGTGAGCAGTTCTTC. Its protein is CATSDPMGEQFF.